The next 28 T cell receptor beta chains were all read from a single sample in a study of blood T cell repertoires in COVID-19. Assay used: immunoSEQ multiplex PCR; TCRdb lists only in-frame clones, some missing. The sample records 100,000 to 150,000 clones, roughly three quarters being singletons. The specimen was peripheral blood. The receptors were sampled from a man aged 40-49 years with active or convalescent COVID-19.

V gene TRBV4-1 combines with J gene TRBJ2-5, with D possibly matching TRBD2 (6 bases). Germline CDR1 MGHRA, CDR2 YSYEKL. The CDR3 consists of 17 residues. Trimming shortened V by 0 bases and J by 2 bases, and 16 bases separated the two germline ends. CDR3 region: CASSQDLTRGTQETQYF. In nucleotides, the CDR3 is TGCGCCAGCAGCCAAGATCTGACGCGAGGGACTCAAGAGACCCAGTACTTC.

The chain links TRBV29-1 to TRBJ1-5, with 9 positions matching TRBD1. CDR1 is SQVTM, CDR2 ANQGSEA, per germline. Trimming at V came to 5 bases and at J to 7 bases, leaving 6 bases not matched to a gene. The CDR3 is 13 amino acids. The CDR3 is CSVPGQGTQPQHF. The CDR3 coding sequence is TGCAGCGTTCCCGGACAGGGGACCCAGCCCCAGCATTTT.

This chain links TRBV4-3 with TRBJ1-1; D is ambiguous. V shed 0 bases and J shed 1 base, with 9 bases lying between them. Germline V gene sequence: CDR1 LGHNA, CDR2 YSLEER. There are 15 residues in the CDR3. CDR3 loop: CASSQDQVGNTEAFF. The CDR3 DNA follows: TGCGCCAGCAGCCAAGACCAGGTTGGGAACACTGAAGCTTTCTTT.

The V call is TRBV12-3 or TRBV12-4, the J call TRBJ1-4; perhaps TRBD1 as D (5 bases). The V gene lost 6 bases and the J gene lost 8 bases, with 13 bases spanning the gap. This CDR3 region has 13 residues. The CDR3: CASSLDRQEKLFF. Written as DNA, the CDR3 is TGTGCCAGCAGCCTCGACAGACAGGAAAAACTGTTTTTT.

The genes are TRBV9 and TRBJ1-3, with a weak D call TRBD1 (5 bases). Germline values: CDR1 SGDLS, CDR2 YYNGEE. This CDR3 contains 15 residues. The germline V and J ends were trimmed by 3 bases and 2 bases, with 12 bases remaining between them. The CDR3 bases are TGTGCCAGCAGCGCGGGGGGTGGCCCTGGAAACACCATATATTTT. As protein: CASSAGGGPGNTIYF.

The gene calls are TRBV24-1 and TRBJ2-2, with 12 bases lining up with TRBD2. From germline, CDR1 is KGHDR and CDR2 SFDVKD. The CDR3 runs to 17 residues. Germline trimming cut 9 bases from V and 5 bases from J; bases unmatched to any gene: 12. This CDR3 is CATAQPSGRARTGELFF. The DNA for the CDR3 is TGTGCCACCGCACAGCCTAGCGGGAGGGCCAGGACCGGGGAGCTGTTTTTT.

This clone was detected a few times. The chain couples TRBV7-9 to TRBJ1-2; D is undetermined. CDR3 length: 13 amino acids. Germline-derived CDR1 and CDR2 are SEHNR and FQNEAQ (reference sequence). V lost 3 bases to trimming and J lost 8 bases, with 13 bases between them. In nucleotides, the CDR3 is TGTGCCAGCAGCTTTGCGCAAGCAATGGGCTACACCTTC. Translated, it gives CASSFAQAMGYTF.

The V and J genes are TRBV7-2 and TRBJ2-1; possible D gene TRBD1, 6 bases. Deletions cut 5 bases from V and 9 bases from J, with 11 bases between. This CDR3 has 12 residues. Germline CDR1 and CDR2: SGHTA and FQGNSA. The CDR3 region is CASSQTGIEQFF. The CDR3 DNA follows: TGTGCCAGCAGCCAAACAGGGATTGAGCAGTTCTTC.

The CDR3 DNA reads TGTGCCAGCAGGGGAGTCTATGGCTACACCTTC. This translates into CASRGVYGYTF. The gene calls are TRBV11-3 and TRBJ1-2; no clear D. The length of the CDR3 is 11 residues. CDR1 SGHNT and CDR2 YENEEA come from the germline V gene. V was shortened by 6 bases and J by 4 bases, with 6 bases between the two germline ends.

This clone has a single count. J is TRBJ1-1 and V is TRBV7-3, with TRBD1 matching over 7 bases. J was trimmed by 8 bases and V by 5 bases; bases with no gene match: 8. This CDR3 has 13 amino acids. Germline CDR1 SGHTA, CDR2 FQGTGA. CDR3 amino acids: CASSPRGSREAFF. The DNA of the CDR3 is TGTGCCAGCAGCCCCAGGGGGAGTCGAGAAGCTTTCTTT.

The V call is TRBV3-1 (or the pseudogene TRBV3-2), the J call TRBJ1-6; 9 bases line up with TRBD1. The CDR3 sequence is 16 residues long. CDR1 is LGHDT, CDR2 YNNKEL, per germline (reference sequence). V lost 2 bases, J lost 9 bases, and 8 bases stayed unmatched. The DNA of the CDR3 is TGTGCCAGCAGCCAATCCGGGACAGGGAGTACTTCACCCCTCCACTTT. This translates into CASSQSGTGSTSPLHF.

This sequence joins TRBV25-1 and TRBJ1-6; D is possibly TRBD1 (5 bases). The length of the CDR3 is 13 residues. Germline values: CDR1 MGHDK, CDR2 SYGVNS. The V and J ends lost 7 bases and 4 bases respectively, with 8 bases between them. DNA for the CDR3: TGTGCCAGCATCGCAGGGTATAATTCACCCCTCCACTTT. Encoded protein: CASIAGYNSPLHF.

V is TRBV9 and J is TRBJ1-1; D perhaps matches TRBD1 (5 bases). The CDR3 consists of 15 residues. Germline V gives CDR1 SGDLS, CDR2 YYNGEE. Trimming pared 4 bases from V and 11 bases from J, leaving 24 bases between. The chain's CDR3 is CASSPGGRAFIPAFF. CDR3 nucleotides: TGTGCCAGCAGCCCCGGGGGAAGGGCATTCATTCCCGCTTTCTTT. Combining the CDR3 with reference TRBV9 and TRBJ1-1 gives the whole variable domain DSGVTQTPKHLITATGQRVTLRCSPRSGDLSVYWYQQSLDQGLQFLIQYYNGEERAKGNILERFSAQQFPDLHSELNLSSLELGDSALYFCASSPGGRAFIPAFFGQGTRLTVV.

The chain recombines TRBV19 with TRBJ2-2, with 9 bases aligning to TRBD2. Per germline, CDR1 LNHDA and CDR2 SQIVND (reference sequence). This CDR3 is 16 amino acids long. After removal of 5 bases from V and 6 bases from J, the junction contained 10 bases not matched to a gene. DNA of the CDR3: TGTGCCAGTAGTCGGCGGGGGGGCCAGGGGCCCGGGGAGCTGTTTTTT. Its translation is CASSRRGGQGPGELFF.

The rearrangement joins TRBV5-5 to TRBJ2-7; the match to TRBD2 covers 12 bases. The trim removed 1 base at V and 3 bases at J, leaving 5 bases unmatched. CDR3 length equals 16 residues. The germline gives CDR1 SGHKS, CDR2 YYEKEE (reference sequence). The CDR3 coding sequence is TGTGCCAGCAGCTTGTTACTAGCGGGGGGAATCTACGAGCAGTACTTC. It yields the protein CASSLLLAGGIYEQYF.

The chain links TRBV28 to TRBJ2-3, with 12 bases that match TRBD2. Germline trimming cut 6 bases from V and 0 bases from J; bases unmatched to any gene: 4. CDR1 and CDR2 from the germline V gene are MDHEN and SYDVKM. The CDR3 sequence is 16 residues long. In nucleotides, the CDR3 is TGTGCCAGCAGGGAGCTAGCGGGGGGGAGCACAGATACGCAGTATTTT. Its translation: CASRELAGGSTDTQYF.

This clone was counted a single time. The chain employs TRBV6-6 and TRBJ2-2; possibly TRBD2 for D (6 bases). The V gene's germline CDR1 is MNHNY and CDR2 SVGAGI (reference sequence). The CDR3 has 14 amino acids. Trimming took 3 bases from V and 6 from J, leaving 11 bases between them. The DNA for the CDR3 is TGTGCCAGCAGTTATCTCAGGGAGGCCGGGGAGCTGTTTTTT. It encodes CASSYLREAGELFF.

This chain uses TRBV9 with TRBJ1-4; TRBD1 agrees at 7 bases. Germline trimming cut 4 bases from V and 7 bases from J; bases unmatched to any gene: 7. The germline V gene has CDR1 SGDLS and CDR2 YYNGEE. The CDR3 loop spans 14 amino acids. CDR3 DNA sequence: TGTGCCAGCAGCTCCCAACAGGGGCGTGAAAAACTGTTTTTT. Translated, it gives CASSSQQGREKLFF.

V is TRBV5-4 and J is TRBJ1-5; 9 bases map to TRBD1. Germline V gene lookup returns CDR1 SGHNT and CDR2 YYREEE (reference sequence). The CDR3 has 16 amino acids. V shed 0 bases, J shed 1 base, and the junction held 2 bases outside the gene matches. This CDR3 reads CASSLGGQGSNQPQHF. The CDR3 region has the DNA TGTGCCAGCAGCTTGGGGGGACAGGGCAGCAATCAGCCCCAGCATTTT.

This chain uses TRBV2 with TRBJ2-3; perhaps TRBD1 as D (6 bases). Germline V gene sequence: CDR1 SNHLY, CDR2 FYNNEI. Deletions cut 7 bases from V and 4 bases from J, with 21 bases between. The CDR3 contains 16 residues. Written as DNA, the CDR3 is TGTGCCAGCAAAAGACGATGGACAGTTGAGGCAGATACGCAGTATTTT. This encodes CASKRRWTVEADTQYF.

The J gene is TRBJ1-4, the V gene TRBV24-1, with D possibly matching TRBD1 (5 bases). Per the germline V gene, CDR1 is KGHDR and CDR2 is SFDVKD. With 4 bases removed from V and 4 bases from J, the gap between germline ends came to 18 bases. CDR3 size: 17 residues. Here the CDR3 reads CATSDPSGGSVNEKLFF. The CDR3 DNA reads as TGTGCCACCAGTGACCCCTCGGGGGGGTCAGTTAATGAAAAACTGTTTTTT.

The chain combines TRBV5-1 with TRBJ1-3, with D maybe TRBD1 (6 bases). CDR1 and CDR2 (germline): SGHRS, YFSETQ. V was clipped by 7 bases and J by 4 bases, with 15 bases between them. The CDR3 has 14 residues. As DNA, the CDR3 is TGCGCCAGCTCACTTGACAGGAAAGGAAACACCATATATTTT. Its translation: CASSLDRKGNTIYF.

V gene TRBV7-9 combines with J gene TRBJ2-1; D is possibly TRBD2 (5 bases). CDR3 length: 15 residues. Germline V gives CDR1 SEHNR, CDR2 FQNEAQ (reference sequence). Trimming left V 5 bases short and J 2 bases short, with 13 bases between. The CDR3 here is CASSHPSGTYNEQFF. Written as DNA, the CDR3 is TGTGCCAGCAGCCATCCTTCCGGGACCTACAATGAGCAGTTCTTC.

The rearrangement joins TRBV11-3 to TRBJ1-4, with D tentatively TRBD1 (5 bases). This CDR3 region has 16 residues. The ends were cut back, 3 bases at V and 8 bases at J, with 19 bases in the middle. Germline CDR1 reads SGHNT; CDR2 reads YENEEA. CDR3 sequence reads: CASSFSTAPGEEKLFF. CDR3 bases: TGTGCCAGCAGCTTCTCGACAGCCCCTGGGGAAGAAAAACTGTTTTTT. Based on the CDR3 plus reference TRBV11-3 and TRBJ1-4, the full variable domain is EAGVVQSPRYKIIEKKQPVAFWCNPISGHNTLYWYLQNLGQGPELLIRYENEEAVDDSQLPKDRFSAERLKGVDSTLKIQPAELGDSAVYLCASSFSTAPGEEKLFFGSGTQLSVL.

The chain employs TRBV19 and TRBJ1-1; D perhaps matches TRBD1 (6 bases). The V gene lost 3 bases and the J gene lost 7 bases, with 12 bases spanning the gap. In germline, CDR1 is LNHDA, CDR2 SQIVND (reference sequence). The CDR3 is 13 residues long. CDR3 DNA sequence: TGTGCCAGTAGTATCTACAGGGACGGTGAAGCTTTCTTT. Translated, it gives CASSIYRDGEAFF.

The V call is TRBV13, the J call TRBJ2-5; 7 positions match TRBD1. V was pared by 4 bases and J by 2 bases, with 1 base of the junction left unmatched. CDR3 length: 13 residues. From germline, CDR1 is PRHDT and CDR2 FYEKMQ (reference sequence). CDR3 residues: CASSWGQQETQYF. The CDR3 DNA is TGTGCCAGCAGCTGGGGACAGCAAGAGACCCAGTACTTC.

The chain couples TRBV28 to TRBJ2-7; 10 bases line up with TRBD1. The CDR3 length is 13 residues. Germline V gene sequence: CDR1 MDHEN, CDR2 SYDVKM. V gave up 10 bases and J gave up 3 bases; unmatched junction bases: 6. The CDR3 region is CAILRTGGYEQYF. CDR3 coding DNA: TGTGCCATCCTGAGGACAGGGGGCTACGAGCAGTACTTC.

This chain uses TRBV6-7 with TRBJ2-3; 9 bases are a match to TRBD2. Being an ORF, TRBV6-7 has a function that is uncertain. The CDR3 runs to 20 residues. V lost 1 base, J lost 2 bases, and 16 bases stayed unmatched. Here the CDR3 DNA reads TGTGCCAGCAGTTACTGGGGAGCGGGAGGCTCCGGTTCTTTCACAGATACGCAGTATTTT. It is translated as CASSYWGAGGSGSFTDTQYF.